This T cell receptor (beta chain) was sequenced during a study of early T cells in non-severe SARS-CoV-2 infection. Study-level background: Bulk RNA isolated from unsorted whole blood underwent sequencing; chains were not paired. Findings and caveats of the study: In VDJdb matching, anti-spike CD8 responses were favored while private and CD4 specificities went missing.

The CDR3 is 13 residues long. CDR1 is SNHLY, CDR2 FYNNEI, per germline. V was trimmed by 8 bases and J by 0 bases, leaving 8 bases between them. Each single cDNA molecule received a unique molecular identifier. TCRdb re-called the 5' RACE reads through MiXCR, storing one row per CDR3 protein. This table has about 39,000 distinct CDR3 sequences, around 6.8% appearing once. In its sample, this clonotype was seen many times. What it binds is not known. This clonotype was obtained from an adult who was a healthcare worker with PCR-confirmed SARS-CoV-2 infection or an uninfected control (not recorded which). The chain carries TRBV2 and TRBJ1-3; tentatively, D is TRBD1 (6 bases). The sample comprised whole blood. CDR3 in amino acids: CASHRDSGNTIYF. The CDR3 DNA follows: TGTGCCAGCCACAGGGACTCTGGAAACACCATATATTTT. Full variable domain (rest looked up from reference TRBV2 and TRBJ1-3): EPEVTQTPSHQVTQMGQEVILRCVPISNHLYFYWYRQILGQKVEFLVSFYNNEISEKSEIFDDQFSVERPDGSNFTLKIRSTKLEDSAMYFCASHRDSGNTIYFGEGSWLTVV.